This is a list of T cell receptor beta chains from one sample in a study of neoadjuvant anti-PD-1 for oral cavity cancer. Assay: immunoSEQ multiplex PCR; the TCRdb copy retains only in-frame clones and omits some. The sample includes 10,000 to 15,000 clones, about 62% of them seen just once. This sample comprised PBMCs, obtained before nivolumab (anti-PD-1) treatment. These receptors were collected from a person aged 40 to 85 with oral cavity squamous cell carcinoma. The CDR3 runs from the conserved cysteine through the conserved F or W. D genes are given only for firm matches. Expanded clones are given a class, and other clones once, few, many or no size at all.

v_gene: TRBV5-1
d_gene: .
abundance: .
j_gene: TRBJ2-7
CDR3nt: TGCGCCAGCAGCTTTGGCCTAGGGGTTGACTACGAGCAGTACTTC
CDR3aa: CASSFGLGVDYEQYF

v_gene: TRBV7-9
d_gene: .
abundance: .
j_gene: TRBJ1-2
CDR3nt: TGTGCCAGCAGCACAGCCGGACAAGACTATGGCTACACCTTC
CDR3aa: CASSTAGQDYGYTF

v_gene: TRBV7-3
d_gene: TRBD2
abundance: .
j_gene: TRBJ2-1
CDR3nt: TGTGCCAGCAGCTTAGTTCCTCCGGGGCGGGAGTCGAATGAGCAGTTCTTC
CDR3aa: CASSLVPPGRESNEQFF

v_gene: TRBV7-9
d_gene: TRBD2
abundance: once
j_gene: TRBJ2-1
CDR3nt: TGTGCCAGCAGCTTATGGTCGCTAGCGGTCTACAATGAGCAGTTCTTC
CDR3aa: CASSLWSLAVYNEQFF

v_gene: TRBV28
d_gene: TRBD1
abundance: .
j_gene: TRBJ1-5
CDR3nt: TGTGCCACCTCAGGGGGTAGCAATCAGCCCCAGCATTTT
CDR3aa: CATSGGSNQPQHF

v_gene: TRBV9
d_gene: TRBD2
abundance: few
j_gene: TRBJ2-5
CDR3nt: TGTGCCAGCAGCGAGACTAGCGGGAGAGTCGAGACCCAGTACTTC
CDR3aa: CASSETSGRVETQYF

v_gene: TRBV30
d_gene: TRBD1
abundance: few
j_gene: TRBJ2-7
CDR3nt: TGTGCCTGGAGCCACATAACAGGGGGGAGACCCTACGAGCAGTACTTC
CDR3aa: CAWSHITGGRPYEQYF

v_gene: TRBV6-1
d_gene: .
abundance: few
j_gene: TRBJ2-7
CDR3nt: TGTGCCAGCAGTGACAATGCGGCGCTACCCTCCTACGAGCAGTACTTC
CDR3aa: CASSDNAALPSYEQYF

v_gene: TRBV18
d_gene: .
abundance: few
j_gene: TRBJ2-3
CDR3nt: TGTGCCAGCTCACGGGAATTAGCAACAGATACGCAGTATTTT
CDR3aa: CASSRELATDTQYF

v_gene: TRBV30
d_gene: .
abundance: .
j_gene: TRBJ2-7
CDR3nt: TGTGCCTGGAGAACAAGCTCGGTGCAGTACTTC
CDR3aa: CAWRTSSVQYF

v_gene: TRBV19
d_gene: .
abundance: .
j_gene: TRBJ2-1
CDR3nt: TGTGCCAGTAGTTCGACCCTGAACAATGAGCAGTTCTTC
CDR3aa: CASSSTLNNEQFF

v_gene: TRBV27
d_gene: .
abundance: .
j_gene: TRBJ1-1
CDR3nt: TGTGCCAGCAGTTCCACCTCAGGATCCATGAACACTGAAGCTTTCTTT
CDR3aa: CASSSTSGSMNTEAFF

v_gene: TRBV6-5
d_gene: TRBD1
abundance: once
j_gene: TRBJ2-5
CDR3nt: TGTGCCAGCAGTTCAGACAGGGGGAGCGAGACCCAGTACTTC
CDR3aa: CASSSDRGSETQYF

v_gene: TRBV7-2
d_gene: TRBD1
abundance: .
j_gene: TRBJ2-1
CDR3nt: TGTGCCAGCAGCTCTACAGGGGGCCTTGAGCAGTTCTTC
CDR3aa: CASSSTGGLEQFF

v_gene: TRBV7-2
d_gene: TRBD1
abundance: .
j_gene: TRBJ2-7
CDR3nt: TGTGCCAGCAGCTTTAAAAGGGGACAGGTGCCCTACGAGCAGTACTTC
CDR3aa: CASSFKRGQVPYEQYF

v_gene: TRBV5-4
d_gene: .
abundance: .
j_gene: TRBJ1-4
CDR3nt: TGTGCCAGCGGCATGGAGGGGCGGGTAAATGAAAAACTGTTTTTT
CDR3aa: CASGMEGRVNEKLFF

v_gene: TRBV28
d_gene: TRBD2
abundance: .
j_gene: TRBJ2-7
CDR3nt: TGTGCCAGCAGTAGGGGGTTTAGCGGGAAATTCTACGAGCAGTACTTC
CDR3aa: CASSRGFSGKFYEQYF

v_gene: TRBV2
d_gene: .
abundance: few
j_gene: TRBJ1-6
CDR3nt: TGTGCCAGCAGTGATCGTCGGGATTCACCCCTCCACTTT
CDR3aa: CASSDRRDSPLHF

v_gene: TRBV11-3
d_gene: TRBD2
abundance: few
j_gene: TRBJ2-6
CDR3nt: TGTGCCAGCAGCAGTAGCGGGTCAAGCTCTGGGGCCAACGTCCTGACTTTC
CDR3aa: CASSSSGSSSGANVLTF

v_gene: TRBV7-9
d_gene: .
abundance: .
j_gene: TRBJ2-2
CDR3nt: TGTGCCAGCAGCCCGCATATGGGGAACACCGGGGAGCTGTTTTTT
CDR3aa: CASSPHMGNTGELFF

v_gene: TRBV19
d_gene: .
abundance: .
j_gene: TRBJ2-2
CDR3nt: TGTGCCAGTAGTATAGTGGGGGGCCTGAACACCGGGGAGCTGTTTTTT
CDR3aa: CASSIVGGLNTGELFF

v_gene: TRBV29-1
d_gene: .
abundance: .
j_gene: TRBJ1-2
CDR3nt: TGCAGCGTTGGGGGGGAGTTGGGCTACACCTTC
CDR3aa: CSVGGELGYTF

v_gene: TRBV18
d_gene: .
abundance: few
j_gene: TRBJ1-5
CDR3nt: TGTGCCAGCTCAGGTAGCAATCAGCCCCAGCATTTT
CDR3aa: CASSGSNQPQHF